This TCR beta chain was sequenced in a study of radiotherapy plus CTLA-4 blockade in lung cancer. The CDR3 is 16 amino acids. V was pared by 1 base and J by 6 bases, with 3 bases of the junction left unmatched. The germline gives CDR1 SGHTA, CDR2 FQGNSA. TCRdb's table, derived via immunoSEQ multiplex PCR, lists solely in-frame clones and lacks some. The table lists approximately 67,000 clones, approximately 80% of them singletons. Note on this clone: The antigen is not known.

Findings and limits, study-wide: Radiotherapy plus ipilimumab was followed by expansion in blood of tumor-derived TCR clones.

Participants had chemo-refractory metastatic non-small-cell lung cancer and were treated with focal radiation plus ipilimumab CTLA-4 blockade. The TCR originated in a human donor with non-small cell lung cancer who had a partial response to radiotherapy plus ipilimumab. The chain is built from TRBV7-2 and TRBJ2-1; the match to TRBD2 covers 13 bases. The sequencing here drew on peripheral blood, taken from a patient treated with radiotherapy plus ipilimumab. This chain's CDR3 is CASSLEGLAGINEQFF. In nucleotides, the CDR3 is TGTGCCAGCAGCTTAGAGGGACTAGCGGGAATCAATGAGCAGTTCTTC.